This paragraph reports one T cell receptor (beta chain). Its matching antigen is unknown. MiXCR was run by TCRdb on the reads, yielding one entry per CDR3 protein. The top ten clones hold roughly an eighth of a sample with approximately 910,000 distinct CDR3 sequences, around 32% of them seen once. The source of the sample is a study of T cell repertoires in cytomegalovirus infection. Study summary: As its CMV epitopes, the study selected recently identified HLA-C-restricted and well-studied HLA-B-restricted targets. It can be stated that public TCR beta signatures indicated CMV infection as well as a matching HLA type.

General study results and limits: The ex vivo response showed dominance by HLA-C-restricted CMV-specific TCR beta clonotypes. Carriers of CMV and the relevant HLA type were discriminated by public TCR beta frequency.

The CDR3 extends over 15 amino acids. Trimming left V 5 bases short and J 6 bases short, with 19 bases between. CDR1 is SEHNR and CDR2 is FQNEAQ in the germline V gene (reference sequence). The chain carries TRBV7-9 and TRBJ2-5, with D perhaps TRBD2 (7 bases). This receptor was identified in a human donor in good health (CMV status not recorded). Some clones in this sample may be carry-over from other donors' samples. The sample was cultured CD8+ T cells from PBMCs, taken from culture after CMV antigen stimulation. CDR3 nucleotides: TGTGCCAGCAGCCCGGGGGAGGGGGGGCCAAAGACCCAGTACTTC. As protein: CASSPGEGGPKTQYF.